Following are 8 T cell receptor beta chains from one sample sequenced in a study of regulatory T cells in long-lasting Graves disease. Time point in this sample: newly diagnosed GD, antithyroid drugs for less than 3 months. Isolated PBMC RNA provided the starting material for the TCR library. Sequencing libraries for TCR beta were prepared with iRepertoire HTBI primers and Arm-PCR of CDR3 regions. From the multiplex PCR reads, TCRdb called clonotypes with MiXCR, one entry per CDR3 protein. The data contain a few hundred thousand distinct CDR3 sequences, about 11% of them singletons. These data were also reused for a study on T cells in Graves' hyperthyroidism and ophthalmopathy.

The sample here was peripheral blood mononuclear cells (PBMCs), taken at new diagnosis, from a patient treated with antithyroid drugs. The receptor set was obtained from a woman younger than 30 with Graves disease.

This clonotype was seen repeatedly, ten times or more. This sequence joins TRBV19 and TRBJ2-3; 12 positions match TRBD2. V shed 4 bases and J 4 bases; nucleotides not matched to a gene: 6. CDR3 length equals 16 residues. CDR1 is LNHDA, CDR2 SQIVND, per germline (reference sequence). The CDR3 DNA reads TGTGCCAGTAGTACGCGGACTAGCGGGAAATCAGATACGCAGTATTTT. The encoded protein is CASSTRTSGKSDTQYF. The whole variable domain, remainder taken from reference TRBV19 and TRBJ2-3, is DGGITQSPKYLFRKEGQNVTLSCEQNLNHDAMYWYRQDPGQGLRLIYYSQIVNDFQKGDIAEGYSVSREKKESFPLTVTSAQKNPTAFYLCASSTRTSGKSDTQYFGPGTRLTVL.

This clonotype was counted between two and nine times. The V call is TRBV7-9, the J call TRBJ1-5; D uncertain. This CDR3 is 14 amino acids long. The germline V gene has CDR1 SEHNR and CDR2 FQNEAQ (reference sequence). V was trimmed by 4 bases and J by 0 bases, leaving 7 bases between them. The CDR3 protein is CASSSTASNQPQHF. DNA for the CDR3: TGTGCCAGCAGCTCAACAGCTAGCAATCAGCCCCAGCATTTT.

The sample holds many counts of this clonotype. V and J are TRBV7-2 and TRBJ2-7; 8 bases fit TRBD2. Germline assignment: CDR1 SGHTA and CDR2 FQGNSA. V lost 3 bases, J lost 2 bases, and 3 bases stayed unmatched. The CDR3 runs 14 residues. The CDR3 reads CASSFAGGAYEQYF. CDR3 DNA sequence: TGTGCCAGCAGCTTTGCGGGAGGCGCCTACGAGCAGTACTTC.

For this clonotype: Given a much more abundant clone one base away, this may be a read error. This chain connects TRBV3-1 to TRBJ2-7, with 8 bases identical to TRBD2. The V gene's germline CDR1 is LGHDT and CDR2 YNNKEL (reference sequence). The CDR3 spans 15 residues. CDR3: CASSLAGYSFYEQHF. The CDR3 nucleotides are TGTGCCAGCAGCCTAGCGGGGTATTCCTTCTACGAGCAGCACTTC.

With regard to this clonotype: A single base separates this from a much larger clone, so it may be a read error. The V call is TRBV7-9, the J call TRBJ1-4; 8 positions agree with TRBD1. J was trimmed by 5 bases and V by 3 bases; bases with no gene match: 5. The CDR3 contains 15 residues. Germline CDR1 is SEHNR and CDR2 is FQNEAQ (reference sequence). The CDR3 nucleotides read TGTGCCAGCAGCTTTGTAACAGGGGGAAATGAAAAACTGTTTTTT. Translating it yields CASSFVTGGNEKLFF.

The sample holds many counts of this clonotype. The rearrangement uses TRBV2 and TRBJ1-5; TRBD1 is a possible D gene (5 bases). CDR1 and CDR2 (germline): SNHLY, FYNNEI. This CDR3 has 15 amino acids. The ends were cut back, 4 bases at V and 0 bases at J, with 10 bases in the middle. The CDR3: CASSGQPYSNQPQHF. CDR3 sequence (DNA): TGTGCCAGCAGTGGACAGCCCTATAGCAATCAGCCCCAGCATTTT.

This chain joins TRBV3-2 and TRBJ2-2; no check of the table's D call, TRBD2, against the DNA was made. TRBV3-2 is described as a pseudogene. This CDR3 comprises 17 residues. CDR3 in DNA: TGTGCCAGCAGCCAAGATCTAGCGGGAGCCCTCACCGGGGAGCTGTTTTTT. This translates into CASSQDLAGALTGELFF.

This clonotype appeared a single time. This sequence joins TRBV6-1 and TRBJ2-3; TRBD2 matches 15 bases. Trimming cost V 7 bases and J 0 bases; bases outside gene matches: 5. Germline assignment: CDR1 MNHNS and CDR2 SASEGT. This CDR3 contains 17 residues. The CDR3 sequence: CASTGLAGGYSTDTQYF. The CDR3 coding sequence is TGTGCCAGCACCGGACTAGCGGGGGGGTATAGCACAGATACGCAGTATTTT.